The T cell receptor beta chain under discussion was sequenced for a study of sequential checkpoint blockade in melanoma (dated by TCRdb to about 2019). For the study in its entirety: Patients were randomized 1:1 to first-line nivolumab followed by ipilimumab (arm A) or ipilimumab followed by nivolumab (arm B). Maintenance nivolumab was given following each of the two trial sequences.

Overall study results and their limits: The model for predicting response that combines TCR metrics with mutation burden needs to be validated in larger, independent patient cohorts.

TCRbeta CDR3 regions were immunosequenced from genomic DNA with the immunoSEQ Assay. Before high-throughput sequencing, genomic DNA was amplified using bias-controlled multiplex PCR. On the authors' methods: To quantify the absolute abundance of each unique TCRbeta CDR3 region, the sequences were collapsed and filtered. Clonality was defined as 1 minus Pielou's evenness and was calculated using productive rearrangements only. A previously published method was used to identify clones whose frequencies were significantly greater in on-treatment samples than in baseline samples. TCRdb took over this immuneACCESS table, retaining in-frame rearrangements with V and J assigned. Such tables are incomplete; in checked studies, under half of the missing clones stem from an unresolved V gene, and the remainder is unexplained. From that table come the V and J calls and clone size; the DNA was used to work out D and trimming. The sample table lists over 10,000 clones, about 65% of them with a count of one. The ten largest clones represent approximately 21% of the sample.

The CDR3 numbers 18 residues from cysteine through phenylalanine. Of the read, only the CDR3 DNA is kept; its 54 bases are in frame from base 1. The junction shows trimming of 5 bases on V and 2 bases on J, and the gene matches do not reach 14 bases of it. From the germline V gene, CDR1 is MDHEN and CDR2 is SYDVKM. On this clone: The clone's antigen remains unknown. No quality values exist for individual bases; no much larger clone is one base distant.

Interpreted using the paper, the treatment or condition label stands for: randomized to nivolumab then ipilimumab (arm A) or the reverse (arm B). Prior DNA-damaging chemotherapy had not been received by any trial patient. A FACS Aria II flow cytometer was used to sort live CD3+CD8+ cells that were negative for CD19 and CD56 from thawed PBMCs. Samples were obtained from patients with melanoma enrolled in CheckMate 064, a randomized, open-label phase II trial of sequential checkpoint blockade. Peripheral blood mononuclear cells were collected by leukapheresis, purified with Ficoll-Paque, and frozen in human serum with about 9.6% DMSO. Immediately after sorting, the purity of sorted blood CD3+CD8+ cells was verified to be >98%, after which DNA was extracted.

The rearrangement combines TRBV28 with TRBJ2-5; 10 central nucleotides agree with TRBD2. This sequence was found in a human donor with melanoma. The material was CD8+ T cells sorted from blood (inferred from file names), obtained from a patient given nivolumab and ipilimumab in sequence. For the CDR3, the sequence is CASSTDRVSSGRQETQYF. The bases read TGTGCCAGCAGTACCGACAGGGTCTCTAGCGGGAGACAAGAGACCCAGTACTTC.